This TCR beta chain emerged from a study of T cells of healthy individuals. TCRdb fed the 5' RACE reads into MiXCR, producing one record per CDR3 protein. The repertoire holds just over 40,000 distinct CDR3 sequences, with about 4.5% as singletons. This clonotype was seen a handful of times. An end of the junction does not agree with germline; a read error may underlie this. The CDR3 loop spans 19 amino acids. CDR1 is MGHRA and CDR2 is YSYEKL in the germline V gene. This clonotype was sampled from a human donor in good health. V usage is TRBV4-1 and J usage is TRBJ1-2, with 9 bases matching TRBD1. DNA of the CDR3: TGCGCCAGCAGCACCGAACAGGGGGCACTTGGCCCTTCGCTCTATGGCGACACCTTC. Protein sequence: CASSTEQGALGPSLYGDTF.